This TCR beta chain stems from a study of blood T cell repertoires in COVID-19. Study details: COVID-19 samples from acute and convalescent phases originated in the United States, Italy and Spain.

About this clone itself: The sample contains more than one DNA sequence encoding this CDR3.

In the original analysis: Amplification of reference gene primers provided the estimated nucleated cell counts. The assay was immunoSEQ multiplex PCR, and TCRdb's table has in-frame clones only and misses some. V and J calls and clone size follow that table, whereas D and trimming were derived from the DNA. The table includes approximately 97,000 clones, 75% to 95% detected once. The TCR was taken from a man aged 60 to 75 with acute or convalescent COVID-19. The sequencing input was peripheral blood.

The CDR3: CASSYSSGGGNSPLHF. DNA for the CDR3: TGTGCCAGCAGTTACTCGAGCGGGGGGGGGAATTCACCCCTCCACTTT. This chain joins TRBV6-5 and TRBJ1-6, with D maybe TRBD1 (5 bases). The CDR3 runs to 16 residues. The V gene lost 0 bases and the J gene lost 7 bases, with 13 bases spanning the gap. CDR1 is MNHEY, CDR2 SVGAGI, per germline.